This T cell receptor beta chain originates from a study of cytotoxic CD8 clonotypes in ibrutinib-treated CLL. Study-level points and caveats: In sustained-remission versus progressing patients, sampling times differed.

The CDR3 extends over 12 amino acids. Per the germline V gene, CDR1 is SGDLS and CDR2 is YYNGEE. Trimming stripped 4 bases from V and 7 bases from J, with 12 bases between. A remark on this clone: Its cognate antigen is unknown.

Sequencing was performed with immunoSEQ multiplex PCR; in TCRdb, only in-frame clones are kept and a portion is missing. The sample lists 150,000 or so clones; approximately 80% were seen once. This sequence joins TRBV9 and TRBJ2-7; D may correspond to TRBD1 or TRBD2 (5 bases each). The starting material was PBMCs, obtained after 24 months of ibrutinib treatment. The clonotype originates from a human donor with chronic lymphocytic leukemia. This CDR3 reads CASSRDEGEQYF. The CDR3 DNA reads as TGTGCCAGCAGCCGGGACGAGGGGGAGCAGTACTTC.